These T cell receptor beta chains were read from a single sample in a study of blood T cell repertoires in COVID-19. The data were produced by immunoSEQ multiplex PCR, yet TCRdb's version contains in-frame clones alone and is incomplete. The sample records 160,000 or so clones, around 81% being singletons. Sequenced material: PBMCs or T cells enriched from blood (not recorded which). The receptors come from a man in his forties or fifties who had recovered from COVID-19. Both conserved end residues are part of each CDR3.

CDR3: CATSDADREDKYGYTF
V: TRBV24-1

CDR3: CASSFRETQYF
V: TRBV7-9

CDR3: CASSARGSEEAFF
V: TRBV5-5

CDR3: CASSPGTGGNSPLHF
V: TRBV18

CDR3: CASSDWGGVYEQYF
V: TRBV28

CDR3: CASSLFSGSTDTQYF
V: TRBV7-2

CDR3: CASSETSGPYNEQFF
V: TRBV2

CDR3: CASSITSGYGYTF
V: TRBV19

CDR3: CASSLQPLAGFDNEQFF
V: TRBV5-1

CDR3: CSTRPTVNTEAFF
V: TRBV29-1

CDR3: CASSLVRGQEGYTF
V: TRBV5-1

CDR3: CASSFVVRDSPLHF
V: TRBV11-2

CDR3: CASSLWAGGRGYTF
V: TRBV11-2

CDR3: CASSLAEGTYNSPLHF
V: TRBV7-9

CDR3: CASSQMNTEAFF
V: TRBV5-5

CDR3: CASSILTGELFF
V: TRBV19

CDR3: CTSSQTIAGGNTDTQYF
V: TRBV1

CDR3: CASSQGLPLSQPQHF
V: TRBV3-1/TRBV3-2

CDR3: CASSRTRGNGYTF
V: TRBV6-5

CDR3: CASSITSHRGGETQYF
V: TRBV19

CDR3: CACQAAVDNEQFF
V: TRBV30

CDR3: CASSDTGGSWTEAFF
V: TRBV7-2

CDR3: CASSRDGEQFF
V: TRBV6-5